These T cell receptor beta chains were read from a single sample in a study of T-cell reconstitution after alpha-beta-depleted transplantation in children. TCRdb redid the calling of the PCR reads with MiXCR, one entry per CDR3 protein. Of about 210,000 distinct CDR3 sequences in the sample, around a sixth are singletons; the top ten hold roughly two fifths. The starting material was PBMCs, mostly from graft donor cells, obtained 360 days after TCRalphabeta/CD19-depleted stem cell transplant. All receptors come from a male patient aged 2 to 10 who had a stem cell transplant for acute lymphoblastic leukemia, so the T cells may come from the graft donor. The conserved cysteine and the conserved F or W are not part of the CDR3 here. Clone size appears in some rows only: once, few, many, or a class for an expanded clone.

TRBV7-2	NA	TRBJ2-7	ASSHRTASYEQY
TRBV29-1	many	TRBJ1-1	SVVGDPDTEAF
TRBV29-1	many	TRBJ2-7	SVKGKHLYEQY
TRBV5-1	NA	TRBJ1-1	ASSPGTDTEAF
TRBV29-1	NA	TRBJ2-1	SVEGVTYNEQF
TRBV10-3	NA	TRBJ2-5	AIMGGRYR
TRBV25-1	few	TRBJ2-7	ASSAPGTGFTYEQY
TRBV27	NA	TRBJ1-5	ASRDGADSNQPQH
TRBV4-3	many	TRBJ1-2	ASSPTGTFNYGYT
TRBV15	few	TRBJ1-5	ATSREGQPGGQPQH
TRBV29-1	few	TRBJ2-1	SVIPRDREYEQF
TRBV7-8	NA	TRBJ2-3	ASSLPRSRGKDTQY
TRBV12-3/TRBV12-4	NA	TRBJ2-3	ASSLASASTDTQY
TRBV7-8	NA	TRBJ2-3	ASSSLGREYPDTQY
TRBV29-1	many	TRBJ2-3	SVGGTDTQY
TRBV19	once	TRBJ1-5	ASALGQRSNQPQH
TRBV7-6	NA	TRBJ1-4	ASSLAVFTANEKLF
TRBV20-1	NA	TRBJ2-5	SARDPRGETQY
TRBV20-1	NA	TRBJ1-1	SAAHRGVNTEAF
TRBV2	few	TRBJ1-4	ASRQGPAGEKLF
TRBV20-1	NA	TRBJ2-1	SARRTGLSYNEQF
TRBV19	NA	TRBJ2-1	ASSTRDRGLIGEQF
TRBV12-3/TRBV12-4	many	TRBJ2-5	ASSLEVDQETQY
TRBV12-3/TRBV12-4	many	TRBJ1-1	ASSSIIRDRGGTEAF
TRBV6-1	once	TRBJ1-2	ASSRASFNYGYT
TRBV29-1	NA	TRBJ1-4	SVQGQGSEKLF
TRBV12-3/TRBV12-4	NA	TRBJ1-2	ASSLQGRYGYT
TRBV20-1	few	TRBJ1-2	SAPKQGAGGYT
TRBV5-1	NA	TRBJ2-7	ASSSGTGVSYEQY
TRBV3-1	few	TRBJ2-2	ASSQGDKSHGELF
TRBV5-1	NA	TRBJ2-5	ASSLPEPRTQY
TRBV7-2	NA	TRBJ2-7	ASSPRGRAYEQY
TRBV28	few	TRBJ2-7	ASTRGNYEQY
TRBV20-1	NA	TRBJ1-4	SATKEAGPLKKLF
TRBV10-3	few	TRBJ2-7	AISNQGEQY
TRBV10-3	medium-sized	TRBJ2-3	AITPGQGGSTDTQY
TRBV27	few	TRBJ2-1	ASSAIAGGLSYNEQF
TRBV12-3/TRBV12-4	NA	TRBJ2-7	ASTLTASGAYEQY
TRBV10-3	NA	TRBJ1-1	AISMLNTEAF
TRBV12-3/TRBV12-4	few	TRBJ1-1	ASSFWGNTEAF
TRBV29-1	few	TRBJ1-2	SVLQEGNGYT
TRBV5-1	NA	TRBJ2-3	ASSLVRGREDTQY
TRBV7-8	NA	TRBJ2-3	ASNRRRLAESTDTQY
TRBV5-5	NA	TRBJ2-1	ASISGSYNEQF
TRBV4-2	NA	TRBJ1-3	ASSQDRALLAGNTIY
TRBV2	NA	TRBJ1-1	ASSEAGHLFESAEAF
TRBV7-8	NA	TRBJ1-5	ASSKGDPNQPQH
TRBV5-1	NA	TRBJ1-3	ASSSEGGNTIY
TRBV11-2	few	TRBJ2-5	ASSPTLSETQY
TRBV12-3/TRBV12-4	few	TRBJ2-2	ASSPRTSGGAANTGELF
TRBV2	few	TRBJ1-1	ASSPDRRALGAF
TRBV3-1	NA	TRBJ2-3	ASSQSGTDTQY
TRBV24-1	once	TRBJ2-3	ATSESTDTQY